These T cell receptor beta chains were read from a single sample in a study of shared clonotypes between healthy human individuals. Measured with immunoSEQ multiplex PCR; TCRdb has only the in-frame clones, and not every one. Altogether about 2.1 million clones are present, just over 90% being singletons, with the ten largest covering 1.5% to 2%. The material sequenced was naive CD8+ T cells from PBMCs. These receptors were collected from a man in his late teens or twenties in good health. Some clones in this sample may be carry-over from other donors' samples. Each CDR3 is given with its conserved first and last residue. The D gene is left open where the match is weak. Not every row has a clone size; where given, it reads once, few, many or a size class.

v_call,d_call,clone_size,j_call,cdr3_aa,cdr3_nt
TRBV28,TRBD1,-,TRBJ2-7,CASSLGTGQTYEQYF,TGTGCCAGCAGTTTAGGGACAGGGCAAACCTACGAGCAGTACTTC
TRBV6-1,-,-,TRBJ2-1,CASSERLAPRAQFF,TGTGCCAGCAGTGAACGTCTAGCCCCCCGGGCTCAGTTCTTC
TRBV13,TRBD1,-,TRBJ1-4,CASSAWRDRETNEKLFF,TGTGCCAGCAGCGCCTGGAGGGACAGGGAAACTAATGAAAAACTGTTTTTT
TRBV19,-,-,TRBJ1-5,CASSIGGEPQHF,TGTGCCAGTAGTATCGGGGGGGAGCCCCAGCATTTT
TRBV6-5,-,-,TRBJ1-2,CASSYGELDYGYTF,TGTGCCAGCAGTTACGGGGAGTTGGACTATGGCTACACCTTC
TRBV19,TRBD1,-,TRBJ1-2,CASTVRGQGGYGYTF,TGTGCCAGTACCGTAAGAGGACAGGGTGGCTATGGCTACACCTTC
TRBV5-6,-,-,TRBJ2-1,CASSLGASYNEQFF,TGTGCCAGCAGCTTGGGGGCGTCCTACAATGAGCAGTTCTTC
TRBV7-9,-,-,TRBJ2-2,CASSPRGVARGTGELFF,TGTGCCAGCAGCCCCAGAGGGGTAGCGCGAGGCACCGGGGAGCTGTTTTTT
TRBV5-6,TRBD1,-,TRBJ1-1,CASSALGGLTEAFF,TGTGCCAGCAGCGCGCTAGGGGGCCTCACTGAAGCTTTCTTT
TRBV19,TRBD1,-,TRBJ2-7,CASRQDRDAYEQYF,TGTGCCAGTAGGCAAGACAGGGACGCCTACGAGCAGTACTTC
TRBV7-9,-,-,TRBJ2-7,CASSSPGGLGNEQYF,TGTGCCAGCAGCTCCCCGGGTGGTCTAGGAAACGAGCAGTACTTC
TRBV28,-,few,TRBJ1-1,CASSFSSRGTEAFF,TGTGCCAGCAGTTTTTCCTCCCGGGGCACTGAAGCTTTCTTT
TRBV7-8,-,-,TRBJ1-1,CASSVNLNTEAFF,TGTGCCAGCAGCGTTAACTTAAACACTGAAGCTTTCTTT
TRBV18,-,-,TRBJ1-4,CASSLTSWGEKLFF,TGTGCCAGCTCACTCACGAGCTGGGGAGAAAAACTGTTTTTT
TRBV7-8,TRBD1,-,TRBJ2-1,CASSFPKLTGSSYNEQFF,TGTGCCAGCAGCTTTCCTAAATTGACAGGGAGCTCCTACAATGAGCAGTTCTTC
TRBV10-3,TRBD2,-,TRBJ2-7,CAIRDKRDPREKYYEQYF,TGTGCCATCAGGGACAAGCGGGATCCTCGGGAAAAATACTACGAGCAGTACTTC
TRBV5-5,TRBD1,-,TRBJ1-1,CASSLGGQKMNTEAFF,TGTGCCAGCAGCTTAGGGGGACAGAAGATGAACACTGAAGCTTTCTTT
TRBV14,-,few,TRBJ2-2,CASSQDITGELFF,TGTGCCAGCAGCCAAGACATTACCGGGGAGCTGTTTTTT
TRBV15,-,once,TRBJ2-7,CATGPRGSYEQYF,TGTGCCACAGGCCCCCGGGGGTCCTACGAGCAGTACTTC
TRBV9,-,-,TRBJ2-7,CASSELGGEQYF,TGTGCCAGCAGCGAGCTGGGGGGCGAGCAGTACTTC
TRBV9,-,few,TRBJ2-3,CASSVYPSGTDTQYF,TGTGCCAGCAGCGTATACCCCTCGGGCACAGATACGCAGTATTTT
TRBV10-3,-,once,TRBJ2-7,CATRGAGSYEQYF,TGTGCCACCCGGGGGGCAGGGTCCTACGAGCAGTACTTC
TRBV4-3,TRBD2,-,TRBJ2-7,CASSQETSGSHEQYF,TGCGCCAGCAGCCAAGAAACTAGCGGGAGTCACGAGCAGTACTTC
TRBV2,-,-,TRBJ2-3,CAGRKKSGTLETDTQYF,TGTGCCGGGAGGAAGAAATCCGGGACTTTAGAAACAGATACGCAGTATTTT
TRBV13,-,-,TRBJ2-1,CASSTRGSVHHYNEQFF,TGTGCCAGCAGCACTCGGGGCTCCGTTCATCACTACAATGAGCAGTTCTTC
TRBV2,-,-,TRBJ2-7,CASSEWWTDEQYF,TGTGCCAGCAGTGAATGGTGGACGGACGAGCAGTACTTC
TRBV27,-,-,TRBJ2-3,CASSYPASPSTDTQYF,TGTGCCAGCAGTTACCCGGCTAGTCCTAGCACAGATACGCAGTATTTT
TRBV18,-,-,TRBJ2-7,CASSPLESSRVPYEQYF,TGTGCCAGCTCACCACTCGAATCGTCCAGGGTCCCCTACGAGCAGTACTTC
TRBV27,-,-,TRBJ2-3,CASSFLRGGTDTQYF,TGTGCCAGCAGTTTCCTTCGAGGGGGCACAGATACGCAGTATTTT
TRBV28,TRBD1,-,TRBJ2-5,CASSSRNRGIEETQYF,TGTGCCAGCAGTTCAAGAAACAGGGGCATTGAAGAGACCCAGTACTTC
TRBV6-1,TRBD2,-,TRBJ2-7,CASSEATSGPYEQYF,TGTGCCAGCAGTGAAGCAACTAGCGGACCCTACGAGCAGTACTTC
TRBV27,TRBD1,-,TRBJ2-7,CASSWSGGAPGLNEQYF,TGTGCCAGCAGTTGGTCAGGGGGCGCCCCCGGATTAAACGAGCAGTACTTC
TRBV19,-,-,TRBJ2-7,CASTSRDNSYEQYF,TGTGCTTCAACCTCTCGGGACAACTCCTACGAGCAGTACTTC
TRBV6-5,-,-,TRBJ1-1,CASSQHSTVSSEAFF,TGTGCCAGCAGCCAACACTCGACAGTCAGTTCCGAAGCTTTCTTT
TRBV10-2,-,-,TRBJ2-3,CASRPKPDSRADTQYF,TGCGCCAGCAGACCAAAACCGGACTCACGGGCAGATACGCAGTATTTT
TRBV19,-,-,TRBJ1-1,CASSTLPGSPTEAFF,TGTGCCAGTAGTACTCTCCCAGGTAGCCCCACTGAAGCTTTCTTT
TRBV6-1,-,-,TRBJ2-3,CASSELPTRGDTQYF,TGTGCCAGCAGTGAGTTGCCAACCCGAGGCGATACGCAGTATTTT
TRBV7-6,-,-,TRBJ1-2,CASSLEVGGHGYTF,TGTGCCAGCAGCTTAGAGGTGGGGGGACATGGCTACACCTTC
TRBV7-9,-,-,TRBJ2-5,CASSFGQIQETQYF,TGTGCCAGCAGCTTCGGCCAGATCCAAGAGACCCAGTACTTC
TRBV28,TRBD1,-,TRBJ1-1,CASSPQNDREVGTFF,TGTGCCAGCAGTCCTCAGAACGACAGGGAAGTAGGGACTTTCTTT
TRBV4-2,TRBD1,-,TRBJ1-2,CASSQLRRDRVVKGYTF,TGTGCCAGCAGCCAACTCCGGCGGGACAGGGTGGTGAAAGGCTACACCTTC
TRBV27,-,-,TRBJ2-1,CASSPNRGKGSEQFF,TGTGCCAGCAGTCCGAACCGGGGAAAAGGGTCTGAGCAGTTCTTC
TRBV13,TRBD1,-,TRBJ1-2,CASSLTLDRDLGYTF,TGTGCCAGCAGCTTGACCTTGGACAGGGACCTTGGCTACACCTTC
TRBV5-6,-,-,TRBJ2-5,CASSLSVEETQYF,TGTGCCAGCAGCTTGAGCGTCGAAGAGACCCAGTACTTC